What follows is one T cell receptor beta chain and its context. Its specific antigen is unknown. The input lacks base qualities; no much larger clone sits a single base away. The sample is drawn from a study of blood T cell repertoires in COVID-19 (dated by TCRdb to the early 2020s). For the wider study: The collaborator samples originated in the United States, Italy and Spain and spanned the acute and convalescent phases of COVID-19. The material from the prospective study consisted of cDNA or gDNA derived from T cells, B-cell-depleted T cells, or PBMCs. Subjects who had been exposed to COVID-19, were actively infected with it, or had recovered from it provided the deeply sampled blood TCRbeta repertoires that made up the dataset. A freely available public database, intended as a resource for researchers studying the immune response to SARS-CoV-2, is where the repertoires were released. Samples came from the ongoing ImmuneRACE study (first 160 participants) plus 1,254 subjects from 6 global collaborators. A de-identified subject ID, COVID-19 status, age in years and sex were almost always included in the sample metadata. Where available, HLA class I and class II types were obtained from metadata supplied by the sample provider rather than from assay-based typing.

Overall results and qualifications from the work: The quantity of clinical and demographic metadata differed by source and by participant and was supplied without curation.

The germline V gene provides CDR1 SGHVS and CDR2 FQNEAQ. The CDR3 spans 14 residues, from the cysteine through the phenylalanine. Only the CDR3 part of the read is kept: 42 bases, read in frame from the first base. The V end loses 5 bases and the J end loses 5 bases, and a stretch of 16 bases separates them. Another Seattle source contributed samples from volunteer blood donors who had recovered from COVID-19. Collaborating institutions collected whole blood in K2EDTA tubes following their own protocols. For TCRbeta analysis, collaborator samples were shipped as frozen whole blood, as isolated PBMCs, or as DNA extracted from either sample type. TCRbeta CDR3 regions were amplified from genomic DNA using the immunoSEQ Assay, a bias-controlled multiplex PCR. In the source study's methods: Nucleated cell counts per sample were estimated from amplification of reference gene primers within the assay. To quantify the absolute abundance of each unique TCRbeta CDR3 rearrangement, sequence reads were collapsed and filtered. Productive Simpson clonality was computed per sample as the square root of Simpson's diversity index over productive rearrangements. The immuneACCESS repertoire file appears here via TCRdb, limited to in-frame rearrangements. These files lack a portion of the clones; in checked studies, under half of the deficit traces to unresolved V genes, and the cause of the others is not known. The V and J calls and clone size are taken from that table; D and trimming were inferred from the DNA. The sample table shows under 300,000 clones, and 83% are seen once. Roughly a tenth of the sample rests with the top ten.

The sequencing input was peripheral blood. The rearranged segments are TRBV7-8 and TRBJ2-7; TRBD2 is possibly the D segment (6 matching bases). The receptor comes from a woman aged 45-60 years who had recovered from COVID-19. The CDR3: CASSPRGSGDEQYF. The DNA sequence follows: TGTGCCAGCAGCCCTCGGGGGTCGGGGGACGAGCAGTACTTC.